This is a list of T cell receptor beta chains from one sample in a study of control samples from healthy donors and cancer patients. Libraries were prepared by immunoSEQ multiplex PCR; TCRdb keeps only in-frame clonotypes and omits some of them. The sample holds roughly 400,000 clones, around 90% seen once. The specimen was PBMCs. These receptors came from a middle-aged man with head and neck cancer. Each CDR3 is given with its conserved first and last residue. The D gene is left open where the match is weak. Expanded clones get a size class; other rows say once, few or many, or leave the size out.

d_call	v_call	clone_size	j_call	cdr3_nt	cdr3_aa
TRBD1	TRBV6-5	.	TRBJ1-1	TGTGCCAGCGGACAGGGGATGAACACTGAAGCTTTCTTT	CASGQGMNTEAFF
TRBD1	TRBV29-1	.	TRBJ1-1	TGCAGCGGCCAACAGGGGATGAACACTGAAGCTTTCTTT	CSGQQGMNTEAFF
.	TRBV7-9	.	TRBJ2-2	TGTGCCAGCAGCTTAGTCGGTAGCGCCGGGGAGCTGTTTTTT	CASSLVGSAGELFF
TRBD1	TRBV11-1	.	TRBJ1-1	TGTGCCAGCAGCCGGGACAGGCAGAACACTGAAGCTTTCTTT	CASSRDRQNTEAFF
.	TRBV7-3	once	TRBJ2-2	TGTGCCAGCAGCTTCCAGCCTTACCTGAACACCGGGGAGCTGTTTTTT	CASSFQPYLNTGELFF
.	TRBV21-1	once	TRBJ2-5	TGTGCCAGCAGCAAACAGTCGTTATGGCTAGCGAGCTTCCAAGAGACCCAGTACTTC	CASSKQSLWLASFQETQYF
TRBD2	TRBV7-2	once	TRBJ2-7	TGTGCCAGCAGCTTAGAAGCGGGGGGGTCAATCGGCTCCTACGAGCAGTACTTC	CASSLEAGGSIGSYEQYF
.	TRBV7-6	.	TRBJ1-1	TGTGCCAGCAGCCAAGAAGGGGGACAAGCTTTCTTT	CASSQEGGQAFF
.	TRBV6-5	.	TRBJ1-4	TGTGCCAGCAGTACGCGGGGGGTGGTGGAGGAAAAACTGTTTTTT	CASSTRGVVEEKLFF
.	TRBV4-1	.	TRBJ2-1	TGCGCCAGCGGATTCAGACAGGCCAACTACAATGAGCAGTTCTTC	CASGFRQANYNEQFF
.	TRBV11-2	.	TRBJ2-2	TGTGCCAGCAGCTTAGTTCCGACCGGGGAGCTGTTTTTT	CASSLVPTGELFF
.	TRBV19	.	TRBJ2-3	TGTGCCAGTAGTATTTCCACTCCAGATACGCAGTATTTT	CASSISTPDTQYF
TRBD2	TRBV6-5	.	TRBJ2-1	TGTGCCAGCAGGGACCCCCGGGGGAGGGACAATGAGCAGTTCTTC	CASRDPRGRDNEQFF
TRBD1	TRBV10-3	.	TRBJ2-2	TGTGCCATCAGGCCGGGACAGGGGGCCGTCGGGGAGCTGTTTTTT	CAIRPGQGAVGELFF
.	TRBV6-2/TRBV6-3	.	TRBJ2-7	TGTGCCAGCAGTTATGAACGGAACTACGAGCAGTACTTC	CASSYERNYEQYF
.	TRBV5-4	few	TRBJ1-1	TGTGCCAGCAGCGCGGCTAGCTACACTGAAGCTTTCTTT	CASSAASYTEAFF
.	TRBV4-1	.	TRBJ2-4	TGCGCCAGCAGCCAAGGGCTGTCGGTGACAGCACTAGCCAAAAACATTCAGTACTTC	CASSQGLSVTALAKNIQYF
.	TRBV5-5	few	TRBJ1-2	TGTGCCAGCACCCTAGGGTACATCGCCAACTATGGCTACACCTTC	CASTLGYIANYGYTF
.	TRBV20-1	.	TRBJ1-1	TGCAGTGCTAGTTGGTCGCGGGGATCTACTGAAGCTTTCTTT	CSASWSRGSTEAFF
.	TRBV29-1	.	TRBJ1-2	TGCAGCGTTGAAGCGCAGAACTATGGCTACACCTTC	CSVEAQNYGYTF
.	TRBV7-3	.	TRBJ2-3	TGTGCCAGCAGCTTAAACTCAGGGCTAGCAGATACGCAGTATTTT	CASSLNSGLADTQYF
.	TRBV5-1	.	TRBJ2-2	TGCGCCAGCAGCACCGGATACACCGGGGAGCTGTTTTTT	CASSTGYTGELFF
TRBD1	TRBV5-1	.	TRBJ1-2	TGCGCCAGCAGCCCGGACAGGGGGTCCTTTGGCTACACCTTC	CASSPDRGSFGYTF
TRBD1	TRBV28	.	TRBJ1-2	TGTGCCAGCAGTGTTCCCGGGACAGGGATCGCCTTC	CASSVPGTGIAF
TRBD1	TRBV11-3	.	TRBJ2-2	TGTGCCAGCAGAATACGGACAGGGGGGAACACCGGGGAGCTGTTTTTT	CASRIRTGGNTGELFF
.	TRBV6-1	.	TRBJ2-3	TGTGCCAGCAGTGACAGAACCTTCACAGATACGCAGTATTTT	CASSDRTFTDTQYF
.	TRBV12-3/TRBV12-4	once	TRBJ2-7	TGTGCCAGCAGCACCGACAGTTTCGACGAGCAGTACTTC	CASSTDSFDEQYF
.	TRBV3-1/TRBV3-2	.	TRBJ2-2	TGTGCCAGCAGCCAAAAAGGGGGGACCGGGGAGCTGTTTTTT	CASSQKGGTGELFF
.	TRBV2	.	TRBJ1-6	TGTGCCAGCAGTGTTCAGTCTTCCTATAATTCACCCCTCCACTTT	CASSVQSSYNSPLHF
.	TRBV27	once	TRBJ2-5	TGTGCCAGCAGTTTAGTTGGACGAGAGACCCAGTACTTC	CASSLVGRETQYF
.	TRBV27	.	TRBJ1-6	TGTGCCACCACCGCAGCCCCTTACTATAATTCACCCCTCCACTTT	CATTAAPYYNSPLHF
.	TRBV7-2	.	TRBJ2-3	TGTGCCAGCGGGGAAGGCACAGATACGCAGTATTTT	CASGEGTDTQYF
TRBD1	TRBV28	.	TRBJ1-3	TGTGCCAGCACCCTGACAGGGCCAAACACCATATATTTT	CASTLTGPNTIYF
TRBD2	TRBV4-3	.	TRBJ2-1	TGCGCCAGCAGCCATGACGGACTAGCGGGGGGCGAGTACAATGAGCAGTTCTTC	CASSHDGLAGGEYNEQFF
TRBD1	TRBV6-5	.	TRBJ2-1	TGTGCCAGCAGTTACTCAGCGACAGGGCTCTACAATGAGCAGTTCTTC	CASSYSATGLYNEQFF
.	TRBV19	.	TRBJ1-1	TGTGCCAGTATTGGTCAGTCCGTTGAAGCTTTCTTT	CASIGQSVEAFF